Given below is one T cell receptor (beta chain) in context. This clone occurred once. It lacks a known antigen. A junction boundary mismatches the germline segment, possibly from a read error. The data originate from a study of blood T cell repertoires in COVID-19 (dated by TCRdb to about 2020). Study-wide context: Collaborator samples came from the United States, Italy and Spain and covered acute and convalescent phases of COVID-19. The prospective study material was composed of cDNA or gDNA derived from T cells, B-cell-depleted T cells, or PBMCs. Deeply sampled blood TCRbeta repertoires from subjects exposed to, actively infected with, or recovered from COVID-19 were included in the dataset. The repertoires were made available in a free public database intended to serve as a resource for research on the immune response to SARS-CoV-2. Samples came from the ongoing ImmuneRACE study (first 160 participants) plus 1,254 subjects from 6 global collaborators. Nearly every sample came with metadata listing a de-identified subject ID, COVID-19 status, age in years and sex. HLA class I and class II types, where available, came from metadata supplied by the sample provider rather than from assay-based typing. Results the study describes overall, beyond this receptor: Clinical and demographic metadata were provided uncurated, with the amount varying by source and participant.

Via the germline V gene (reference sequence), CDR1 is SGHNT and CDR2 YYREEE. The CDR3 numbers 17 residues from cysteine through phenylalanine. The entry retains the CDR3 DNA only, 51 bases that are in frame from base 1. Whole blood was collected in K2EDTA tubes by collaborating institutions according to the institutions' own protocols. For TCRbeta analysis, collaborator samples were shipped as frozen whole blood, as isolated PBMCs, or as DNA extracted from either sample type. TCRbeta CDR3 regions were amplified from genomic DNA by means of the immunoSEQ Assay, a bias-controlled multiplex PCR. The study's own analysis went as follows. Within the assay, amplification of reference gene primers was used to estimate how many nucleated cells each sample contained. Sequence reads were collapsed and filtered to measure the absolute abundance of every unique TCRbeta CDR3 rearrangement. For each sample, productive Simpson clonality was calculated by taking the square root of Simpson's diversity index across productive rearrangements. TCRdb took this table from immuneACCESS and kept in-frame rearrangements with V and J called. Such tables lack part of the clones; where checked against another copy, unresolved V genes explain under half of the gap, and the rest is unexplained. V and J calls and clone size are copied from that table; D and trimming were computed from the DNA. The sample data list fewer than 90,000 clones, and roughly 87% of these were observed just once. In total, the top ten clones hold around 16% of the sample.

The sequencing sample was made of peripheral blood. The rearranged segments are TRBV5-4 and TRBJ1-5; TRBD1 is a possible D gene, resting on 6 matching bases. The sequence came from a male donor with acute or convalescent COVID-19. The nucleotide sequence reads TGTGCCAGCAGCCTGGGGGCCCCAACGGGGAGCAATCAGCTCCAGCATTTT. It translates as CASSLGAPTGSNQLQHF.